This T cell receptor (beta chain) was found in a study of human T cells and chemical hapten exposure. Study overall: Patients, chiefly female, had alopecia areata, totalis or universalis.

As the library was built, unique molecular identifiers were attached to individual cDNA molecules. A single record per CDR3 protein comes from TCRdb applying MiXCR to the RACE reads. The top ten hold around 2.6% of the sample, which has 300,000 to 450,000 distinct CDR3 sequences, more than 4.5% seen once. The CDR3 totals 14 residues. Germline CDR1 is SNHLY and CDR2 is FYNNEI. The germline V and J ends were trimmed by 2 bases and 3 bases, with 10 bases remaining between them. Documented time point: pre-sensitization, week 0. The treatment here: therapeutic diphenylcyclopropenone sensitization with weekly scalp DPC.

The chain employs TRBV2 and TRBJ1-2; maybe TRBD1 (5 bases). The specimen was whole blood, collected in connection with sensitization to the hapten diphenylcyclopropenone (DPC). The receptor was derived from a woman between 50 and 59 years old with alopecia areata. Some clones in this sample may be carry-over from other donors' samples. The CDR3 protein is CASSERGRDYGYTF. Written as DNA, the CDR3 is TGTGCCAGCAGTGAAAGGGGCAGGGACTATGGCTACACCTTC. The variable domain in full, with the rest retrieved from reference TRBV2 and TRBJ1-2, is EPEVTQTPSHQVTQMGQEVILRCVPISNHLYFYWYRQILGQKVEFLVSFYNNEISEKSEIFDDQFSVERPDGSNFTLKIRSTKLEDSAMYFCASSERGRDYGYTFGSGTRLTVV.